The 32 T cell receptor beta chains given below trace back to one sample, sequenced in a study of post-analysis software for immune sequencing data. General observations from the study: Patients used about five TRBV segments, including TRBV5-6, TRBV5-1 and TRBV20-1, more often than controls.

These receptors' targets are unknown. TCR beta cDNA libraries included unique molecular identifiers. TCRdb re-called the PCR reads through MiXCR, storing one row per CDR3 protein. The sample has fewer than 700,000 distinct CDR3 sequences, 44% seen once. Material for sequencing was blood. The receptors were sampled from a girl aged 10-17 years with multiple sclerosis.

The chain employs TRBV11-2 and TRBJ2-1; D is unclear. The CDR3 loop spans 14 amino acids. CDR1 is SGHAT and CDR2 is FQNNGV in the germline V gene. V was cut by 4 bases and J by 5 bases, with 12 bases left in between. CDR3 DNA sequence: TGTGCCAGCAGCTCCCCCACTCGGCACAATGAGCAGTTCTTC. Protein product: CASSSPTRHNEQFF. The full variable domain, in which reference TRBV11-2 and TRBJ2-1 provide the parts outside the CDR3, is EAGVAQSPRYKIIEKRQSVAFWCNPISGHATLYWYQQILGQGPKLLIQFQNNGVVDDSQLPKDRFSAERLKGVDSTLKIQPAKLEDSAVYLCASSSPTRHNEQFFGPGTRLTVL.

J is TRBJ1-5 and V is TRBV18; a weak D match, TRBD1 (6 bases). Trimming took 4 bases from V and 3 from J, leaving 7 bases between them. CDR3 length equals 13 residues. Germline values: CDR1 KGHSH, CDR2 LQKENI. DNA for the CDR3: TGTGCCAGCTCACAGGGGGTCAATCAGCCCCAGCATTTT. Translated: CASSQGVNQPQHF.

This chain joins TRBV12-3 or TRBV12-4 and TRBJ1-2; D is perhaps TRBD1 (5 bases). V was clipped by 0 bases and J by 4 bases, with 9 bases between them. This CDR3 has 14 amino acids. The CDR3 loop is CASSLAQGRYGYTF. The CDR3 nucleotides read TGTGCCAGCAGTTTAGCGCAGGGACGCTATGGCTACACCTTC.

This chain links TRBV24-1 with TRBJ2-3; 7 nucleotides align to TRBD1. The germline V gene encodes CDR1 KGHDR and CDR2 SFDVKD. This CDR3 is built from 14 residues. The junction had 5 bases not matched to a gene; V was cut back by 4 bases and J by 5 bases. CDR3 coding DNA: TGTGCCACCAGTGAGGCCGACAGGGTAGATACGCAGTATTTT. This sequence encodes CATSEADRVDTQYF.

This clonotype appeared a single time. The V and J genes are TRBV5-1 and TRBJ1-2, with 9 bases matching TRBD1. Losses at the gene ends were 2 bases for V and 0 bases for J; bases not matched to a gene: 5. In germline, CDR1 is SGHRS, CDR2 YFSETQ. The length of the CDR3 is 16 residues. The CDR3 DNA is TGCGCCAGCAGCTTCGGGACAGGGACATCTAACTATGGCTACACCTTC. Translating it yields CASSFGTGTSNYGYTF.

The chain recombines TRBV6-2 or TRBV6-3 with TRBJ2-3; 9 nucleotides agree with TRBD1. Germline CDR1 is MNHEY and CDR2 is SVGEGT. This CDR3 contains 14 residues. With V trimmed by 10 bases and J by 3 bases, 8 bases remained unmatched. CDR3 protein: CATWTGEWTDTQYF. CDR3 nucleotides: TGTGCCACCTGGACAGGGGAATGGACAGATACGCAGTATTTT.

The chain employs TRBV12-3 or TRBV12-4 and TRBJ1-2, with D possibly TRBD1 on 5 matching bases. This CDR3 has 14 amino acids. Trimming pared 6 bases from V and 10 bases from J, leaving 21 bases between. Written as DNA, the CDR3 is TGTGCCAGCAGACCCCTGGGAGACGGAGGGGACTACACCTTC. This sequence encodes CASRPLGDGGDYTF.

V and J are TRBV4-1 and TRBJ1-2; D unresolved. CDR1 is MGHRA and CDR2 is YSYEKL in the germline V gene. Deletions cut 1 base from V and 1 base from J, with 13 bases between. This CDR3 contains 16 residues. The CDR3, as DNA: TGCGCCAGCAGCCAAGGGGAACGGAGCCTTAACTATGGCTACACCTTC. It codes for CASSQGERSLNYGYTF.

This clonotype was recorded a few times. One base away lies a much larger clone, so this may be a sequencing read error. This chain joins TRBV7-8 and TRBJ2-7, with D maybe TRBD2 (5 bases). This CDR3 is 15 amino acids long. CDR1 SGHVS and CDR2 FQNEAQ come from the germline V gene. V was cut by 5 bases and J by 7 bases, with 21 bases left in between. Written as DNA, the CDR3 is TGTGCCAGCAGCCCGGTGGATCACCCGACGGGAGAGCAGTACTTC. Amino acid sequence: CASSPVDHPTGEQYF.

V is TRBV7-9 and J is TRBJ2-7; D ambiguous. The CDR3 covers 13 residues. Germline lookup yields CDR1 SEHNR and CDR2 FQNEAQ (reference sequence). V lost 1 base to trimming and J lost 6 bases, with 10 bases between them. The DNA of the CDR3 is TGTGCCAGCAGCTTAGGGGCGTTCCGCGAGCAGTACTTC. Amino acid sequence: CASSLGAFREQYF.

The chain links TRBV29-1 to TRBJ2-1; the D is unclear. This CDR3 region has 14 residues. CDR1 and CDR2 from the germline V gene are SQVTM and ANQGSEA. V lost 6 bases, J lost 8 bases, and 20 bases lay in between. The chain's CDR3 is CSVHGRLLDDEQFF. In DNA, the CDR3 is TGCAGCGTCCACGGACGGCTATTAGATGATGAGCAGTTCTTC.

This chain connects TRBV6-1 to TRBJ1-1, with 7 bases identical to TRBD1. The CDR3 length is 14 residues. V trimming: 5 bases; J trimming: 2 bases; junction bases outside the gene matches: 5. Germline values: CDR1 MNHNS, CDR2 SASEGT. The CDR3 is CASSRQGGNTEAFF. CDR3 coding DNA: TGTGCCAGCAGTCGACAGGGAGGAAACACTGAAGCTTTCTTT.

The rearrangement links TRBV29-1 to TRBJ1-2, with unresolved D. The CDR3 runs 12 residues. The V gene's germline CDR1 is SQVTM and CDR2 ANQGSEA. Deletions cut 4 bases from V and 6 bases from J, with 12 bases between. CDR3 sequence reads: CSVGPIFHGYTF. In DNA form, the CDR3 reads TGCAGCGTTGGACCGATTTTCCATGGCTACACCTTC.

The chain couples TRBV12-3 or TRBV12-4 to TRBJ2-1; TRBD2 agrees at 10 bases. V shed 6 bases, J shed 8 bases, and the junction held 10 bases outside the gene matches. CDR3 length: 15 residues. The CDR3 bases are TGTGCCAGCAGAGTGGGACTAGCGCCTAGCGATGAGCAGTTCTTC. Its translation is CASRVGLAPSDEQFF.

This clonotype was detected only a few times. The chain employs TRBV6-1 and TRBJ1-1, with D possibly TRBD1 on 6 matching bases. V was clipped by 0 bases and J by 7 bases, with 9 bases between them. The CDR3 consists of 13 residues. The V gene's germline CDR1 is MNHNS and CDR2 SASEGT. The chain's CDR3 is CASSEAGQFEAFF. In nucleotides, the CDR3 is TGTGCCAGCAGTGAAGCTGGACAGTTTGAAGCTTTCTTT.

The gene calls are TRBV11-2 and TRBJ2-1, with 9 bases lining up with TRBD1. CDR1 and CDR2 from the germline V gene are SGHAT and FQNNGV. This CDR3 comprises 15 residues. V lost 5 bases and J lost 2; bases outside the gene matches: 4. CDR3 DNA sequence: TGTGCCAGCAGCCGGGACAGGGTTACCTACAATGAGCAGTTCTTC. It yields the protein CASSRDRVTYNEQFF.

This clonotype was seen a few times. The chain uses TRBV6-5 and TRBJ1-2, with a tentative D call TRBD1 (5 bases). Germline assignment: CDR1 MNHEY and CDR2 SVGAGI. This CDR3 comprises 13 residues. V was cut by 4 bases and J by 4 bases, with 10 bases left in between. The CDR3 loop reads CASSSGTPYGYTF. DNA for the CDR3: TGTGCCAGCAGTTCCGGGACCCCCTATGGCTACACCTTC.

There are a few counts of this clonotype. The rearrangement uses TRBV10-3 and TRBJ2-5; D gene uncertain. Trimming pared 0 bases from V and 1 base from J, leaving 9 bases between. CDR3 length equals 15 residues. Germline CDR1 reads ENHRY; CDR2 reads SYGVKD. Here the CDR3 DNA reads TGTGCCATCAGTGAGTCGAAGGCAGCCCAAGAGACCCAGTACTTC. It translates to CAISESKAAQETQYF.

This clonotype was detected a few times. The chain recombines TRBV11-3 with TRBJ2-1; D ambiguous. Germline lookup yields CDR1 SGHNT and CDR2 YENEEA. The V gene lost 5 bases and the J gene lost 8 bases, with 19 bases spanning the gap. This CDR3 region has 15 residues. CDR3 loop: CASSPRSYPGYEQFF. The CDR3 DNA reads TGTGCCAGCAGCCCCCGAAGTTACCCCGGTTATGAGCAGTTCTTC.

The CDR3 region has the DNA TGCGCCAGCAGCTTGGCCAGGGCGGGGGGCCAACAAGAGACCCAGTACTTC. It codes for CASSLARAGGQQETQYF. The J gene is TRBJ2-5, the V gene TRBV5-1; 8 nucleotides agree with TRBD2. In germline, CDR1 is SGHRS, CDR2 YFSETQ. The CDR3 spans 17 residues. V shed 0 bases and J 2 bases; nucleotides not matched to a gene: 9.

V gene TRBV20-1 combines with J gene TRBJ2-3; 8 nucleotides align to TRBD2. The germline V gene encodes CDR1 DFQATT and CDR2 SNEGSKA (reference sequence). V gave up 7 bases and J gave up 2 bases; unmatched junction bases: 11. The CDR3 runs 15 residues. The CDR3 coding sequence is TGCAGTGTGAGGGGAACTAGCGGTTTCACAGATACGCAGTATTTT. Residues: CSVRGTSGFTDTQYF.

The sample holds one count of this clonotype. The rearrangement links TRBV27 to TRBJ1-6, with 7 nucleotides matching TRBD1. CDR1 MNHEY and CDR2 SMNVEV come from the germline V gene (reference sequence). CDR3 size: 15 residues. V trimming: 2 bases; J trimming: 7 bases; junction bases outside the gene matches: 5. The CDR3 protein is CASSLEAGGNSPLHF. The CDR3 coding sequence is TGTGCCAGCAGTTTAGAGGCAGGGGGAAATTCACCCCTCCACTTT.

The chain's CDR3 is CASSLKGVREKLFF. The CDR3 DNA follows: TGTGCCAGCAGCCTTAAGGGCGTGAGGGAAAAACTGTTTTTT. The chain couples TRBV25-1 to TRBJ1-4; no firm D call. V gave up 6 bases and J gave up 8 bases, with 16 bases separating them. Germline V gene sequence: CDR1 MGHDK, CDR2 SYGVNS. This CDR3 region has 14 residues.

This clonotype was counted between two and nine times. The chain joins TRBV5-1 to TRBJ2-1; TRBD2 matches at 8 bases. Germline-derived CDR1 and CDR2 are SGHRS and YFSETQ. V shed 2 bases, J shed 1 base, and the junction held 5 bases outside the gene matches. This CDR3 is built from 16 residues. CDR3 nucleotides: TGCGCCAGCAGCTTTCGGAGCGGGAGTTCCTACAATGAGCAGTTCTTC. It codes for CASSFRSGSSYNEQFF.

This clonotype was picked up a small number of times. The chain uses TRBV29-1 and TRBJ2-5; D unclear. CDR3 size: 13 residues. V was cut by 6 bases and J by 5 bases, with 16 bases left in between. Germline lookup yields CDR1 SQVTM and CDR2 ANQGSEA. The CDR3 DNA reads as TGCAGCGTCCTAAAAGATAGGACGGAGACCCAGTACTTC. Translation: CSVLKDRTETQYF.

The J gene is TRBJ2-7, the V gene TRBV7-2; TRBD2 agrees at 16 bases. The CDR3 covers 14 residues. Trimming removed 4 bases from V and 7 bases from J; junction bases left unmatched: 1. The germline V gene encodes CDR1 SGHTA and CDR2 FQGNSA. The CDR3: CASSWGLAGGEQYF. The CDR3 coding sequence is TGTGCCAGCAGCTGGGGACTAGCGGGAGGGGAGCAGTACTTC.

This clonotype was observed many times. CDR3: CASSEQGAGGPDEQFF. For the CDR3, the DNA is TGTGCCAGCAGTGAACAAGGAGCGGGAGGGCCCGATGAGCAGTTCTTC. V gene TRBV6-1 combines with J gene TRBJ2-1; TRBD2 aligns across 10 bases. The junction had 9 bases not matched to a gene; V was cut back by 2 bases and J by 8 bases. Per the germline V gene, CDR1 is MNHNS and CDR2 is SASEGT. CDR3 size: 16 residues.

V usage is TRBV2 and J usage is TRBJ2-7; TRBD1 aligns across 9 bases. V shed 6 bases and J 4 bases; nucleotides not matched to a gene: 7. The CDR3 extends over 14 amino acids. Germline V gene sequence: CDR1 SNHLY, CDR2 FYNNEI. The CDR3 DNA sequence: TGTGCCAGCAGCCCGACAGGGGGTATGTACGAGCAGTACTTC. Translation gives CASSPTGGMYEQYF.

V gene TRBV5-1 combines with J gene TRBJ1-2; 11 bases align to TRBD1. Losses at the gene ends were 4 bases for V and 7 bases for J; bases not matched to a gene: 9. In germline, CDR1 is SGHRS, CDR2 YFSETQ. CDR3 length: 15 amino acids. The CDR3 sequence is CASSKGDRGLSGYTF. The CDR3 DNA reads TGCGCCAGCAGCAAAGGGGACAGGGGGTTGAGTGGCTACACCTTC.

This clonotype has at least ten counts. The chain has TRBV7-2 and TRBJ2-5, with no clear D. Germline CDR1 reads SGHTA; CDR2 reads FQGNSA. This CDR3 contains 12 residues. V lost 2 bases and J lost 5, with 6 bases in between. The CDR3 DNA reads TGTGCCAGCAGCTTATTGCGCGAGACCCAGTACTTC. Amino acid sequence: CASSLLRETQYF.

A few counts support this clonotype. The chain couples TRBV5-1 to TRBJ2-1; D ambiguous. The CDR3 has 11 residues. V was cut by 7 bases and J by 11 bases, with 13 bases left in between. Germline loops: CDR1 SGHRS, CDR2 YFSETQ. This chain's CDR3 is CASRFEAQQFF. The CDR3 DNA reads TGCGCCAGCCGGTTCGAGGCTCAGCAGTTCTTC.

The chain links TRBV30 to TRBJ1-2, with D uncertain. This CDR3 has 14 amino acids. The V gene lost 0 bases and the J gene lost 8 bases, with 16 bases spanning the gap. CDR1 and CDR2 (germline): GTSNPN, SVGIG (reference sequence). The chain's CDR3 is CAWSVGQAMRGYTF. The CDR3 DNA reads TGTGCCTGGAGTGTAGGGCAGGCGATGAGGGGCTACACCTTC.